This section outlines one T cell receptor beta chain sequence together with its context. Per the original methods: Amplified reference gene primers provided the basis for estimating nucleated cell counts. Libraries were prepared by immunoSEQ multiplex PCR; TCRdb keeps only in-frame clonotypes and omits some of them. That table is the source of V, J and clone size, and D and trimming were worked out from the DNA. The sample consists of 65,000 to 95,000 clones, roughly 85% of them appearing once. This entry belongs to a study of blood T cell repertoires in COVID-19. Study overall: Some COVID-19 samples were acute and others convalescent; all came from the United States, Italy and Spain. PBMCs, B-cell-depleted T cells, or T cells were the source of the cDNA or gDNA that made up the material.

With 2 bases removed from V and 4 bases from J, the gap between germline ends came to 11 bases. CDR3 length: 15 amino acids. Germline-derived CDR1 and CDR2 are MDHEN and SYDVKM. Sequenced material: peripheral blood. The source of this sequence is a man aged 30 to 45 with acute or convalescent COVID-19. The V call is TRBV28, the J call TRBJ2-2, with D possibly being TRBD2 (5 bases). CDR3 region: CASSLTQRTTGELFF. For the CDR3, the DNA is TGTGCCAGCAGTTTAACCCAGCGGACCACCGGGGAGCTGTTTTTT.